These 20 T cell receptor beta chains were all obtained from the same sample, sequenced in a study of blood T cell repertoires in COVID-19. The method was immunoSEQ multiplex PCR; TCRdb's version includes in-frame clones alone and lacks a portion of them. The sample has 65,000 to 75,000 clones, around 87% seen once. The sequenced sample was peripheral blood. The source is a woman older than 75 with active or convalescent COVID-19.

The V gene is TRBV11-3, the J gene TRBJ1-1; maybe TRBD1 (5 bases). The CDR3 sequence is 12 residues long. Germline lookup yields CDR1 SGHNT and CDR2 YENEEA. V shed 6 bases and J shed 5 bases, with 10 bases lying between them. The CDR3 DNA reads as TGTGCCAGCAGTGCCGGGGGGACTGAAGCTTTCTTT. As protein: CASSAGGTEAFF.

The genes are TRBV9 and TRBJ2-3; 9 nucleotides line up with TRBD2. Per germline, CDR1 SGDLS and CDR2 YYNGEE. The trim removed 2 bases at V and 4 bases at J, leaving 14 bases unmatched. The CDR3 is 18 residues long. The CDR3, as DNA: TGTGCCAGCAGCGTGACCCCGGGACTAGCCCCAGTGGCAGATACGCAGTATTTT. Its translation is CASSVTPGLAPVADTQYF.

J is TRBJ2-3 and V is TRBV7-9, with D possibly matching TRBD2 (5 bases). V was shortened by 5 bases and J by 2 bases, with 8 bases between the two germline ends. This CDR3 is built from 13 residues. Germline assignment: CDR1 SEHNR and CDR2 FQNEAQ (reference sequence). CDR3 in DNA: TGTGCCAGCAGCCTCGGACTCACAGATACGCAGTATTTT. Translating it yields CASSLGLTDTQYF.

This chain joins TRBV14 and TRBJ2-7, with 9 bases fitting TRBD1. CDR1 is SGHDN, CDR2 FVKESK, per germline. The CDR3 loop spans 16 amino acids. J was trimmed by 2 bases and V by 0 bases; bases with no gene match: 5. The CDR3 loop reads CASSQETGQGAYEQYF. CDR3 nucleotides: TGTGCCAGCAGCCAAGAAACGGGACAGGGAGCCTACGAGCAGTACTTC.

The gene calls are TRBV5-4 and TRBJ2-5, with D unclear. Trimming took 4 bases from V and 2 from J, leaving 12 bases between them. Germline V gives CDR1 SGHNT, CDR2 YYREEE (reference sequence). The CDR3 contains 14 residues. The CDR3 spells CASSLPLRQETQYF. CDR3 sequence (DNA): TGTGCCAGCAGCCTCCCTTTGCGGCAAGAGACCCAGTACTTC.

The chain employs TRBV6-5 and TRBJ1-1; D might be TRBD1 (5 bases). V was pared by 0 bases and J by 2 bases, with 7 bases between. Germline V CDR1 and CDR2: MNHEY, SVGAGI. The CDR3 covers 14 residues. CDR3: CASSYSRGNTEAFF. CDR3 DNA sequence: TGTGCCAGCAGTTACTCAAGGGGAAACACTGAAGCTTTCTTT.

This clone was seen only once. The junction does not match germline at one end; this may be a read error. The chain is built from TRBV5-6 and TRBJ1-2, with D possibly TRBD1 on 6 matching bases. This CDR3 region has 16 residues. Germline lookup yields CDR1 SGHDT and CDR2 YYEEEE. CDR3 sequence (DNA): TGTGCCAGCAGTTTGGACCTTCAGGGGATTAACTATGGCTACACCTTC. Its protein product is CASSLDLQGINYGYTF.

The rearrangement joins TRBV4-2 to TRBJ2-3, with 13 bases identical to TRBD2. J was trimmed by 3 bases and V by 3 bases; bases with no gene match: 6. The CDR3 totals 17 residues. Germline V gene sequence: CDR1 LGHNA, CDR2 YNFKEQ. The CDR3 DNA reads TGTGCCAGCAGCCAGACTAGCGGGGGGCGTATGACAGATACGCAGTATTTT. Residues: CASSQTSGGRMTDTQYF.

The V and J genes are TRBV12-3 or TRBV12-4 and TRBJ2-4; D is uncertain. This CDR3 has 13 amino acids. The V gene lost 6 bases and the J gene lost 13 bases, with 19 bases spanning the gap. The CDR3 spells CASSPREGGPQYF. CDR3 coding DNA: TGTGCCAGCAGCCCCCGCGAAGGTGGGCCGCAGTACTTC.

This sequence joins TRBV9 and TRBJ1-6; TRBD1 agrees at 8 bases. This CDR3 is 15 amino acids long. Per germline, CDR1 SGDLS and CDR2 YYNGEE. V was pared by 2 bases and J by 5 bases, with 3 bases of the junction left unmatched. CDR3 bases: TGTGCCAGCAGCGTCAGGGGGCAAAATAATTCACCCCTCCACTTT. This translates into CASSVRGQNNSPLHF.

The chain joins TRBV3-1 (or the pseudogene TRBV3-2) to TRBJ1-2; D remains ambiguous. The CDR3 contains 14 residues. V was cut by 5 bases and J by 8 bases, with 18 bases left in between. Per the germline V gene, CDR1 is LGHDT and CDR2 is YNNKEL (reference sequence). CDR3 bases: TGTGCCAGCAGCAGGACTACCCAGGCGGCGGGCTACACCTTC. Its protein is CASSRTTQAAGYTF.

The V call is TRBV7-2, the J call TRBJ1-3, with D possibly matching TRBD1 (6 bases). Trimming removed 5 bases at V and 3 bases at J, with 17 bases between. The V gene's germline CDR1 is SGHTA and CDR2 FQGNSA. This CDR3 comprises 16 residues. The CDR3 DNA is TGTGCCAGCAGCCCCCTGGGGACACAACTTGGAAACACCATATATTTT. Protein: CASSPLGTQLGNTIYF.

V and J are TRBV7-3 and TRBJ2-1; TRBD2 is a possible D gene (5 bases). Germline V lookup: CDR1 SGHTA, CDR2 FQGTGA. The CDR3 contains 17 residues. V lost 1 base and J lost 4, with 17 bases in between. CDR3 protein: CASSLISGGGLYNEQFF. DNA of the CDR3: TGTGCCAGCAGCTTAATTAGTGGCGGAGGACTTTACAATGAGCAGTTCTTC.

This clone has just a few counts. V is TRBV21-1 and J is TRBJ1-4; the D call TRBD1 from the table was never checked on the DNA. TRBV21-1 is a recognized pseudogene. The CDR3 has 20 residues. CDR3 DNA sequence: TGTGCCAGCAGCAAGGGAGCGCCGGCCATAACAGGGAAAACTAATGAAAAACTGTTTTTT. Protein: CASSKGAPAITGKTNEKLFF.

CDR3 nucleotide sequence: TGTGCCAGCAGCACAGAAGGGGGATTCTACGAGCAGTACTTC. Encoded protein: CASSTEGGFYEQYF. The chain recombines TRBV7-2 with TRBJ2-7, with TRBD1 as a possible D gene (6 bases). CDR3 size: 14 residues. Germline V lookup: CDR1 SGHTA, CDR2 FQGNSA. Deletions cut 5 bases from V and 3 bases from J, with 14 bases between.

The chain uses TRBV9 and TRBJ1-2; 7 nucleotides align to TRBD1. Germline CDR1 is SGDLS and CDR2 is YYNGEE. With 2 bases clipped from V and 6 bases from J, the junction kept 4 bases outside the gene matches. The CDR3 is 13 amino acids. The CDR3 sequence: CASSVTGLNGYTF. As DNA, the CDR3 is TGTGCCAGCAGCGTGACAGGGTTGAATGGCTACACCTTC.

The genes are TRBV10-2 and TRBJ1-6; 7 nucleotides align to TRBD1. In germline, CDR1 is WSHSY, CDR2 SAAADI. Losses at the gene ends were 6 bases for V and 6 bases for J; bases not matched to a gene: 5. The CDR3 is made up of 14 amino acids. In nucleotides, the CDR3 is TGCGCCAGCAGGGGGACAGATGCTAATTCACCCCTCCACTTT. This gives the protein CASRGTDANSPLHF.

The gene calls are TRBV24-1 and TRBJ1-1; 12 bases match TRBD1. V shed 6 bases, J shed 1 base, and the junction held 2 bases outside the gene matches. Germline lookup yields CDR1 KGHDR and CDR2 SFDVKD. CDR3 size: 15 residues. The CDR3 reads CATSWGQGANTEAFF. As DNA, the CDR3 is TGTGCCACCAGTTGGGGACAGGGGGCGAACACTGAAGCTTTCTTT.

The rearrangement joins TRBV6-5 to TRBJ2-5; D ambiguous. Between the trimmed V and J ends, which lost 6 bases and 5 bases, there was a span of 13 bases. This CDR3 is 13 amino acids long. Germline CDR1 and CDR2: MNHEY and SVGAGI. CDR3 DNA: TGTGCCAGCAGGCCTAACCCGTGGGAGACCCAGTACTTC. Translation gives CASRPNPWETQYF.

This sequence joins TRBV5-6 and TRBJ1-2; 7 positions agree with TRBD1. The germline gives CDR1 SGHDT, CDR2 YYEEEE. This CDR3 region has 13 residues. With 4 bases clipped from V and 4 bases from J, the junction kept 4 bases outside the gene matches. CDR3 sequence: CASSPTGVYGYTF. The CDR3 DNA follows: TGTGCCAGCAGCCCCACAGGGGTCTATGGCTACACCTTC.